Below, 14 T cell receptor beta chains from the same sample are listed, as sequenced in a study of cytomegalovirus exposure and HLA in healthy donors. Primers: 60 Vbeta forward and 13 Jbeta reverse. The protocol was immunoSEQ multiplex PCR, while the TCRdb copy is restricted to in-frame clones and leaves out a portion. The sample records around 90,000 clones, approximately 69% being singletons. The sequenced material came from PBMCs. These receptor sequences come from a boy younger than 18 in good health and CMV-seropositive.

This clone was observed a few times. The V gene is TRBV10-2, the J gene TRBJ2-5, with D perhaps matching TRBD1 (6 bases). Germline assignment: CDR1 WSHSY and CDR2 SAAADI. Trimming removed 8 bases from V and 5 bases from J, with 18 bases in between. This CDR3 spans 14 amino acids. The CDR3 here is CASRRDRSGETQYF. The CDR3 DNA sequence: TGCGCCAGCCGGAGAGACAGGTCTGGGGAGACCCAGTACTTC.

J is TRBJ2-4 and V is TRBV25-1; perhaps TRBD1 as D (6 bases). Germline V gene sequence: CDR1 MGHDK, CDR2 SYGVNS. CDR3 length equals 14 residues. Trimming cost V 6 bases and J 6 bases, with 15 bases left between them. The CDR3, as DNA: TGTGCCAGCAGGGACAGCTCGTCGGGAAACATTCAGTACTTC. Protein product: CASRDSSSGNIQYF.

The J gene is TRBJ2-7, the V gene TRBV5-4, with 7 bases lining up with TRBD2. Germline loops: CDR1 SGHNT, CDR2 YYREEE (reference sequence). With 4 bases clipped from V and 0 bases from J, the junction kept 10 bases outside the gene matches. CDR3 length: 16 residues. CDR3 residues: CASSPKGRESSYEQYF. The CDR3 DNA is TGTGCCAGCAGCCCAAAGGGGCGGGAGAGCTCCTACGAGCAGTACTTC. The variable domain in full, with the rest retrieved from reference TRBV5-4 and TRBJ2-7, is ETGVTQSPTHLIKTRGQQVTLRCSSQSGHNTVSWYQQALGQGPQFIFQYYREEENGRGNFPPRFSGLQFPNYSSELNVNALELDDSALYLCASSPKGRESSYEQYFGPGTRLTVT.

The chain uses TRBV30 and TRBJ1-5; the D is unclear. The CDR3 contains 12 residues. Germline CDR1 GTSNPN, CDR2 SVGIG (reference sequence). V dropped 5 bases and J dropped 0 bases, with 5 bases sitting between them. CDR3: CAWDNSNQPQHF. The CDR3 bases are TGTGCCTGGGACAATAGCAATCAGCCCCAGCATTTT. The whole variable domain, remainder taken from reference TRBV30 and TRBJ1-5, is SQTIHQWPATLVQPVGSPLSLECTVEGTSNPNLYWYRQAAGRGLQLLFYSVGIGQISSEVPQNLSASRPQDRQFILSSKKLLLSDSGFYLCAWDNSNQPQHFGDGTRLSIL.

The gene calls are TRBV2 and TRBJ2-3, with 11 nucleotides matching TRBD1. V lost 6 bases and J lost 2; bases outside the gene matches: 7. CDR1 SNHLY and CDR2 FYNNEI come from the germline V gene. This CDR3 spans 16 amino acids. The CDR3: CASRRDRGIDTDTQYF. The CDR3 DNA reads TGTGCCAGCAGAAGGGACAGGGGGATCGACACAGATACGCAGTATTTT.

Only a few counts were recorded for this clone. The V call is TRBV29-1, the J call TRBJ2-7; the match to TRBD2 covers 12 bases. This CDR3 has 16 residues. Per germline, CDR1 SQVTM and CDR2 ANQGSEA. V lost 7 bases, J lost 4 bases, and 14 bases stayed unmatched. The chain's CDR3 is CSALGLAGLGLYEQYF. In DNA form, the CDR3 reads TGCAGCGCCCTGGGACTAGCGGGTTTGGGGCTTTACGAGCAGTACTTC.

The chain joins TRBV19 to TRBJ2-1; 12 positions agree with TRBD2. Germline V lookup: CDR1 LNHDA, CDR2 SQIVND (reference sequence). V shed 4 bases, J shed 6 bases, and the junction held 10 bases outside the gene matches. The CDR3 covers 17 residues. The CDR3, as DNA: TGTGCCAGTAGTACGTGGGGGCTAGCGGGGGGGCCCAATGAGCAGTTCTTC. Its protein is CASSTWGLAGGPNEQFF.

There are a few counts of this clone. The J gene is TRBJ2-4, the V gene TRBV2; 7 nucleotides match TRBD1. The V segment lost 0 bases and the J segment 4 bases; nucleotides outside the gene matches: 12. Germline CDR1 reads SNHLY; CDR2 reads FYNNEI. The CDR3 extends over 18 amino acids. The CDR3 DNA reads TGTGCCAGCAGTGAAGCCGAGGACAGGTTTTTTCAAAAAAACATTCAGTACTTC. Translation gives CASSEAEDRFFQKNIQYF.

This clone was seen a few times. The chain recombines TRBV6-1 with TRBJ2-7, with a possible D match to TRBD2 (5 bases). This CDR3 has 12 amino acids. The germline V gene has CDR1 MNHNS and CDR2 SASEGT. Trimming stripped 5 bases from V and 13 bases from J, with 18 bases between. This chain's CDR3 is CASSPEDHGVYF. The DNA of the CDR3 is TGTGCCAGCAGTCCGGAGGACCACGGAGTATACTTC.

The rearrangement joins TRBV29-1 to TRBJ1-1; D possibly corresponds to TRBD1 (5 bases). CDR1 SQVTM and CDR2 ANQGSEA come from the germline V gene. The CDR3 spans 14 residues. Trimming took off 7 bases at V and 0 bases at J, with 15 bases between the two ends. The DNA of the CDR3 is TGCAGCGCTTATACTCGGGGGGTGAACACTGAAGCTTTCTTT. Translating gives CSAYTRGVNTEAFF.

The chain employs TRBV7-9 and TRBJ2-3; 9 nucleotides align to TRBD2. CDR1 and CDR2 from the germline V gene are SEHNR and FQNEAQ (reference sequence). V lost 4 bases and J lost 4; bases outside the gene matches: 12. CDR3 length: 17 residues. CDR3 bases: TGTGCCAGCAGCTCCCAACGAACGACTAGCGGCTCAGATACGCAGTATTTT. Translation: CASSSQRTTSGSDTQYF.

This chain connects TRBV15 to TRBJ1-4, with D uncertain. CDR3 length: 17 amino acids. CDR1 LNHNV and CDR2 YYDKDF come from the germline V gene (reference sequence). V shed 0 bases and J shed 5 bases, with 16 bases lying between them. The CDR3 sequence is CATSRDPGLSINEKLFF. The CDR3 DNA follows: TGTGCCACCAGCAGAGATCCTGGCCTCTCGATAAATGAAAAACTGTTTTTT.

This clone was seen more than once but under ten times. The chain couples TRBV25-1 to TRBJ1-3, with D possibly TRBD1 on 5 matching bases. Germline CDR1 MGHDK, CDR2 SYGVNS. CDR3 length equals 16 residues. V was trimmed by 5 bases and J by 0 bases, leaving 14 bases between them. The CDR3 reads CASSQGDYLSGNTIYF. In DNA form, the CDR3 reads TGTGCCAGCAGTCAAGGGGACTACCTCTCTGGAAACACCATATATTTT.

This clone came up a few times. The genes are TRBV6-5 and TRBJ2-3; tentative D call: TRBD1 (6 bases). CDR1 is MNHEY and CDR2 is SVGAGI in the germline V gene. CDR3 length equals 16 residues. The V and J ends lost 0 bases and 1 base respectively, with 11 bases between them. The CDR3 spells CASSYSFRGGTDTQYF. The CDR3 DNA sequence: TGTGCCAGCAGTTACTCGTTCAGGGGTGGCACAGATACGCAGTATTTT.